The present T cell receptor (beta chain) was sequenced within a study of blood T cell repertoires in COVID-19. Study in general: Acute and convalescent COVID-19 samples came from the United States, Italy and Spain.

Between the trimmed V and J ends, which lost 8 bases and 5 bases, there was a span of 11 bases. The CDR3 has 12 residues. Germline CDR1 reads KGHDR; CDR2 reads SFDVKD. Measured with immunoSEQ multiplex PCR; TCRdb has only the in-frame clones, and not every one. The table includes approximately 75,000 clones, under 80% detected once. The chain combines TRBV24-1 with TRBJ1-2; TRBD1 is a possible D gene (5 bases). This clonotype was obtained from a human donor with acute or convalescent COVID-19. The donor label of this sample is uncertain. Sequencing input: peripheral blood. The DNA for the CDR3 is TGTGCCACCACCTCTCCAGGGTATGGCTACACCTTC. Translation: CATTSPGYGYTF.